What follows describes a single T cell receptor beta chain. Sequencing was performed with immunoSEQ multiplex PCR; in TCRdb, only in-frame clones are kept and a portion is missing. This sample has around 140,000 clones, with more than 75% found just once. The entry originates in a study of blood T cell repertoires in COVID-19. V was clipped by 1 base and J by 4 bases, with 12 bases between them. This CDR3 has 14 amino acids. Germline CDR1 SGHNT, CDR2 YYREEE (reference sequence). The origin of this receptor is a man aged 55 to 70 who had recovered from COVID-19. The specimen was PBMCs or T cells enriched from blood (not recorded which). V is TRBV5-4 and J is TRBJ2-7; D not certain. The CDR3 bases are TGTGCCAGCAGCTTGTATCGACGCGGATACGAGCAGTACTTC. The encoded protein is CASSLYRRGYEQYF.